One sample yielded the 15 T cell receptor beta chains listed below, sequenced in a study of cytomegalovirus exposure and HLA in healthy donors (dated by TCRdb to 2016 to 2017). The library was produced with the immunoSEQ multiplex PCR assay. For the multiplex PCR, a mixture combining 60 forward primers for TCR Vbeta segments and 13 reverse primers for TCR Jbeta segments was used. In TCRdb, the immuneACCESS table is reduced to in-frame sequences with V and J assigned. These tables do not hold every clone; where another copy was compared, an unresolved V gene accounts for under half, and the others remain unexplained. The sample includes about 160,000 clones, with 78% observed a single time. Over 1.1% of the sample goes to the ten largest clones. The sample was PBMCs. The receptors derive from a male donor in good health and CMV-seronegative.

The chain couples TRBV11-1 to TRBJ2-7, with a weak D call TRBD1 (6 bases). Germline lookup yields CDR1 SGHAT and CDR2 FQDESV (reference sequence). The CDR3 runs to 15 residues. V lost 0 bases to trimming and J lost 2 bases, with 11 bases between them. CDR3 sequence: CASSLAENRAYEQYF. For the CDR3, the DNA is TGTGCCAGCAGCTTAGCGGAGAACAGGGCCTACGAGCAGTACTTC. Together with reference TRBV11-1 and TRBJ2-7, the CDR3 gives the full variable domain: EAEVAQSPRYKITEKSQAVAFWCDPISGHATLYWYRQILGQGPELLVQFQDESVVDDSQLPKDRFSAERLKGVDSTLKIQPAELGDSAMYLCASSLAENRAYEQYFGPGTRLTVT.

Of note for this clone: The junction departs from the called germline gene at one end, perhaps through a read error. The chain employs TRBV7-2 and TRBJ1-2; D is perhaps TRBD1 (6 bases). CDR3 length: 13 residues. Looked up from germline, CDR1 is SGHTA and CDR2 is FQGNSA. The CDR3 bases are TGTGCCAGCAACTTACAGGGCCACTATGGCTACACCTTC. This encodes CASNLQGHYGYTF.

The V gene is TRBV9, the J gene TRBJ1-6; 7 nucleotides align to TRBD1. This CDR3 spans 15 amino acids. Germline V gene sequence: CDR1 SGDLS, CDR2 YYNGEE. V lost 3 bases and J lost 8; bases outside the gene matches: 8. The CDR3 sequence is CASSAQGSLYSPLHF. In DNA form, the CDR3 reads TGTGCCAGCAGCGCACAGGGGTCTTTGTATTCACCCCTCCACTTT.

The rearrangement links TRBV7-2 to TRBJ2-3; D is uncertain. Trimming removed 1 base from V and 2 bases from J, with 4 bases in between. The CDR3 loop spans 13 amino acids. CDR1 and CDR2 from the germline V gene are SGHTA and FQGNSA. The CDR3 region is CASSLDFTDTQYF. The CDR3 DNA reads as TGTGCCAGCAGCTTAGACTTCACAGATACGCAGTATTTT.

The V call is TRBV5-6, the J call TRBJ1-2; no clear D. Per the germline V gene, CDR1 is SGHDT and CDR2 is YYEEEE. The V gene lost 1 base and the J gene lost 4 bases, with 8 bases spanning the gap. This CDR3 has 13 residues. The CDR3 loop reads CASSLQQSYGYTF. CDR3 DNA: TGTGCCAGCAGCTTGCAACAGTCCTATGGCTACACCTTC.

The chain links TRBV2 to TRBJ2-2; TRBD1 matches at 8 bases. Germline assignment: CDR1 SNHLY and CDR2 FYNNEI. This CDR3 is built from 14 residues. Trimming removed 6 bases from V and 4 bases from J; junction bases left unmatched: 4. The CDR3 DNA follows: TGTGCCAGCAGCCGGACAGGGACCACCGGGGAGCTGTTTTTT. Amino acid sequence: CASSRTGTTGELFF. Variable domain in full (rest from reference TRBV2 and TRBJ2-2): EPEVTQTPSHQVTQMGQEVILRCVPISNHLYFYWYRQILGQKVEFLVSFYNNEISEKSEIFDDQFSVERPDGSNFTLKIRSTKLEDSAMYFCASSRTGTTGELFFGEGSRLTVL.

The chain recombines TRBV25-1 with TRBJ2-1; TRBD2 matches 9 bases. Trimming removed 2 bases from V and 6 bases from J; junction bases left unmatched: 8. The CDR3 consists of 16 residues. Germline CDR1 and CDR2: MGHDK and SYGVNS. Here the CDR3 reads CASSERGREIGNEQFF. The CDR3 bases are TGTGCCAGCAGTGAACGCGGGAGGGAAATCGGCAATGAGCAGTTCTTC.

The chain has TRBV5-8 and TRBJ1-1; D ambiguous. This CDR3 has 13 residues. V was shortened by 2 bases and J by 1 base, with 6 bases between the two germline ends. Per germline, CDR1 SGHTS and CDR2 YDEGEE. CDR3 sequence reads: CASSLQRNTEAFF. CDR3 nucleotide sequence: TGTGCCAGCAGCTTACAGAGGAACACTGAAGCTTTCTTT.

This chain links TRBV7-6 with TRBJ2-5; 10 bases map to TRBD1. V gave up 5 bases and J gave up 1 base; unmatched junction bases: 7. This CDR3 is 16 amino acids long. The germline gives CDR1 SGHVS, CDR2 FNYEAQ. The CDR3 DNA is TGTGCCAGCAGCCAAAGGGACAGGGGAATCCAAGAGACCCAGTACTTC. Translation: CASSQRDRGIQETQYF.

This rearrangement joins TRBV2 to TRBJ2-7; perhaps TRBD1 as D (6 bases). Trimming removed 7 bases at V and 0 bases at J, with 13 bases between. The CDR3 covers 14 residues. Germline CDR1 reads SNHLY; CDR2 reads FYNNEI. This chain's CDR3 is CASKTGSYSYEQYF. The CDR3 DNA reads TGTGCCAGCAAAACAGGGTCCTACTCCTACGAGCAGTACTTC. Full variable domain (rest looked up from reference TRBV2 and TRBJ2-7): EPEVTQTPSHQVTQMGQEVILRCVPISNHLYFYWYRQILGQKVEFLVSFYNNEISEKSEIFDDQFSVERPDGSNFTLKIRSTKLEDSAMYFCASKTGSYSYEQYFGPGTRLTVT.

V gene TRBV10-3 combines with J gene TRBJ1-1; 8 positions agree with TRBD1. CDR1 and CDR2 from the germline V gene are ENHRY and SYGVKD. V shed 0 bases and J 3 bases; nucleotides not matched to a gene: 6. This CDR3 is 16 amino acids long. The CDR3 is CAISESGGQGYTEAFF. The CDR3 DNA reads TGTGCCATCAGTGAGTCAGGCGGACAGGGATACACTGAAGCTTTCTTT.

The chain joins TRBV5-4 to TRBJ1-2; TRBD1 might be the D (5 bases). CDR3 length: 13 residues. CDR1 SGHNT and CDR2 YYREEE come from the germline V gene (reference sequence). V dropped 0 bases and J dropped 5 bases, with 8 bases sitting between them. The CDR3 DNA sequence: TGTGCCAGCAGCTTGGCGGGGACTTATGGCTACACCTTC. Its translation: CASSLAGTYGYTF.

V usage is TRBV5-1 and J usage is TRBJ2-3; 7 bases map to TRBD1. Germline-derived CDR1 and CDR2 are SGHRS and YFSETQ. There are 13 residues in the CDR3. The V segment lost 2 bases and the J segment 5 bases; nucleotides outside the gene matches: 2. For the CDR3, the DNA is TGCGCCAGCAGCTTCCGGGACAGAGATACGCAGTATTTT. Protein: CASSFRDRDTQYF.

This chain links TRBV7-6 with TRBJ2-2; D possibly corresponds to TRBD2 (5 bases). This CDR3 is 14 amino acids long. Deletions cut 1 base from V and 3 bases from J, with 6 bases between. Germline V gene lookup returns CDR1 SGHVS and CDR2 FNYEAQ. The CDR3 loop reads CASSLVGDTGELFF. Here the CDR3 DNA reads TGTGCCAGCAGCTTAGTCGGGGACACCGGGGAGCTGTTTTTT. The full variable domain, in which reference TRBV7-6 and TRBJ2-2 provide the parts outside the CDR3, is GAGVSQSPRYKVTKRGQDVALRCDPISGHVSLYWYRQALGQGPEFLTYFNYEAQQDKSGLPNDRFSAERPEGSISTLTIQRTEQRDSAMYRCASSLVGDTGELFFGEGSRLTVL.

This clone was counted a few times. This sequence joins TRBV7-3 and TRBJ2-5; 8 bases agree with TRBD2. Germline V CDR1 and CDR2: SGHTA, FQGTGA. The CDR3 is 14 amino acids. J was trimmed by 5 bases and V by 5 bases; bases with no gene match: 7. The CDR3 is CASSRSGSTETQYF. For the CDR3, the DNA is TGTGCCAGCAGCCGAAGCGGGAGTACCGAGACCCAGTACTTC.